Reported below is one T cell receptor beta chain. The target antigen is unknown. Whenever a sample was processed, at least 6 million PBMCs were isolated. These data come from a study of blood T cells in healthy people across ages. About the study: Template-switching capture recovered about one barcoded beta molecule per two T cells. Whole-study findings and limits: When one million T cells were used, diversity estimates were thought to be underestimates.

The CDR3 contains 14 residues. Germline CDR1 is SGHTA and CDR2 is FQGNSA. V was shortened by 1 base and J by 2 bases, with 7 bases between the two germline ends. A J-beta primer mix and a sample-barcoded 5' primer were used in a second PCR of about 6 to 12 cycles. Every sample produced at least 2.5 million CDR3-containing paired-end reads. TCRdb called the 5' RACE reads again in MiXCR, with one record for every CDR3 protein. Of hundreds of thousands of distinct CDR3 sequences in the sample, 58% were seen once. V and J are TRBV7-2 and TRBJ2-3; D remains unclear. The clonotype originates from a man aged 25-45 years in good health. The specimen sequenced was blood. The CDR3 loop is CASSLGGHTDTQYF. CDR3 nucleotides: TGTGCCAGCAGCTTAGGCGGCCACACAGATACGCAGTATTTT.